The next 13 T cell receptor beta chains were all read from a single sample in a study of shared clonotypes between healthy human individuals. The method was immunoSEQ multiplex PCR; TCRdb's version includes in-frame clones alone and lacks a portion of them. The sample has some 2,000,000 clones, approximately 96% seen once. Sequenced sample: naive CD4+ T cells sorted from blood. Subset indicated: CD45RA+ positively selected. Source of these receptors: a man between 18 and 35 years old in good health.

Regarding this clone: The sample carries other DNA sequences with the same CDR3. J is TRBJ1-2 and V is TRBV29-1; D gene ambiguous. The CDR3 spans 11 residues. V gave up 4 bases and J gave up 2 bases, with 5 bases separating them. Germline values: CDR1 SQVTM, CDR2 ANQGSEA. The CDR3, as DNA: TGCAGCGTTGCTCAAAACTATGGCTACACCTTC. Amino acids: CSVAQNYGYTF.

CDR3 residues: CASSRHRGPYEQYF. The CDR3 DNA reads as TGTGCCAGCAGCCGCCATAGGGGCCCCTACGAGCAGTACTTC. This rearrangement joins TRBV6-5 to TRBJ2-7; possibly TRBD1 for D (5 bases). Germline CDR1 MNHEY, CDR2 SVGAGI. CDR3 length: 14 residues. V dropped 6 bases and J dropped 2 bases, with 14 bases sitting between them.

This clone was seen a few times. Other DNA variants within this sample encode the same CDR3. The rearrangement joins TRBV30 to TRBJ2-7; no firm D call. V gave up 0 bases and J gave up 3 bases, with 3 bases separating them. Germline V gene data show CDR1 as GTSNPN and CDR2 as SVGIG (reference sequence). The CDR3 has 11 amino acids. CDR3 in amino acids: CAWSVGYEQYF. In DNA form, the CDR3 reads TGTGCCTGGAGTGTAGGCTACGAGCAGTACTTC. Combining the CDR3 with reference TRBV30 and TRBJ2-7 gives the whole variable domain SQTIHQWPATLVQPVGSPLSLECTVEGTSNPNLYWYRQAAGRGLQLLFYSVGIGQISSEVPQNLSASRPQDRQFILSSKKLLLSDSGFYLCAWSVGYEQYFGPGTRLTVT.

The CDR3 DNA sequence: TGTGCCAGCAGCTTGGCCCCCGGGACAGGGAAATCACCCCTCCACTTT. Encoded protein: CASSLAPGTGKSPLHF. This sequence joins TRBV5-6 and TRBJ1-6, with TRBD1 matching 9 bases. The trim removed 0 bases at V and 10 bases at J, leaving 8 bases unmatched. The CDR3 loop spans 16 amino acids. Germline loops: CDR1 SGHDT, CDR2 YYEEEE.

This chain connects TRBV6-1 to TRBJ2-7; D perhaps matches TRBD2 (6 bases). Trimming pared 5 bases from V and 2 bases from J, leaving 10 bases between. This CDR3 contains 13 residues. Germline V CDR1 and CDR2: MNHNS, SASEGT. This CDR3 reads CASSRDFTYEQYF. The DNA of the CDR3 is TGTGCCAGCAGTAGGGACTTCACCTACGAGCAGTACTTC.

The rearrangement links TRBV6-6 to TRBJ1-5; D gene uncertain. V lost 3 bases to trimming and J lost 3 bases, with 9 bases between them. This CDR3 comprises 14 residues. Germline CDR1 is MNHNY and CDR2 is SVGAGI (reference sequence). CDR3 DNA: TGTGCCAGCAGTTATTCGGGGTTCAATCAGCCCCAGCATTTT. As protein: CASSYSGFNQPQHF.

The CDR3 DNA sequence: TGTGCCATCAGTGAAGGGGGGACAGTAGACTACGAGCAGTACTTC. Protein product: CAISEGGTVDYEQYF. J is TRBJ2-7 and V is TRBV10-3; TRBD1 might be the D (7 bases). CDR1 and CDR2 (germline): ENHRY, SYGVKD. V was clipped by 3 bases and J by 3 bases, with 15 bases between them. The CDR3 is 15 amino acids.

CDR3: CAGTSGRDPGELFF. CDR3 in DNA: TGCGCCGGCACTAGCGGGAGGGATCCCGGGGAGCTGTTTTTT. The V gene is TRBV10-2, the J gene TRBJ2-2; 13 bases map to TRBD2. From germline, CDR1 is WSHSY and CDR2 SAAADI. The CDR3 has 14 residues. The V and J ends lost 11 bases and 6 bases, in that order; junction bases with no gene match: 6.

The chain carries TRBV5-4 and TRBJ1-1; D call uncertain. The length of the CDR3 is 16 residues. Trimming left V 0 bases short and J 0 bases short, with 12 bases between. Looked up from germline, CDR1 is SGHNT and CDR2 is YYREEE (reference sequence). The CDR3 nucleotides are TGTGCCAGCAGCTTGGAGAGCGGCAGCGTGAACACTGAAGCTTTCTTT. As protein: CASSLESGSVNTEAFF.

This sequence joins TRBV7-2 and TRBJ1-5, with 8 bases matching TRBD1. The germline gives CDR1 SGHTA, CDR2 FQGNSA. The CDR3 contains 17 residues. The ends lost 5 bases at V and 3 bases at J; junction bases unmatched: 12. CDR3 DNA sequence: TGTGCCAGCAGCCTTCGACAGGGGATAAGGGACAATCAGCCCCAGCATTTT. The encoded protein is CASSLRQGIRDNQPQHF.

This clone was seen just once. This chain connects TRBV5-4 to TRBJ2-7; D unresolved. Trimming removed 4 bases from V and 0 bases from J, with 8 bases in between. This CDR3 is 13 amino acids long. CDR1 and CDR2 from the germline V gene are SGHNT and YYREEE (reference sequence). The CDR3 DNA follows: TGTGCCAGCAGCGTCGGAAACTCCTACGAGCAGTACTTC. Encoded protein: CASSVGNSYEQYF. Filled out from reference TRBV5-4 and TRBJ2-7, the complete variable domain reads ETGVTQSPTHLIKTRGQQVTLRCSSQSGHNTVSWYQQALGQGPQFIFQYYREEENGRGNFPPRFSGLQFPNYSSELNVNALELDDSALYLCASSVGNSYEQYFGPGTRLTVT.

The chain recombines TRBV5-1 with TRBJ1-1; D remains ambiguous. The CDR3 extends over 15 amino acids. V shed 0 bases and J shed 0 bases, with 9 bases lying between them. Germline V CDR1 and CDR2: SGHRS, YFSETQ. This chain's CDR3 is CASSLVSEVNTEAFF. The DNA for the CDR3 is TGCGCCAGCAGCTTGGTCTCAGAGGTGAACACTGAAGCTTTCTTT.

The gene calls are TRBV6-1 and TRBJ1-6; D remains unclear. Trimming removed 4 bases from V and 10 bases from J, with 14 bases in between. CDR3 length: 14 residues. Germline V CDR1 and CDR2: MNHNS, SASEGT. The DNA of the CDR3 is TGTGCCAGCAGTGTGAGTGGGGTAGCATCACCCCTCCACTTT. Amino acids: CASSVSGVASPLHF.